The clone carrying this T cell receptor beta chain was observed many times. What it binds is not known. This entry belongs to a study of blood T cells in healthy people across ages. Then a second PCR, running roughly 7 to 11 cycles, was carried out with a sample-barcoded 5' primer and a J-beta primer mix. Via MiXCR, TCRdb re-called the 5' RACE reads, giving one row per CDR3 protein. The table shows approximately 800,000 distinct CDR3 sequences, with roughly 46% occurring only once. Study-level results: Age brought a roughly linear fall in TCR beta diversity measured per million T cells.

CDR3 length equals 11 residues. V dropped 3 bases and J dropped 7 bases, with 7 bases sitting between them. Germline V gene lookup returns CDR1 GTSNPN and CDR2 SVGIG (reference sequence). The sample comprised blood. The sequence was obtained from an older man in good health. The V and J genes are TRBV30 and TRBJ2-4; no definite D call. The CDR3 sequence: CAWSDRNIQYF. The CDR3 nucleotides read TGTGCCTGGAGCGACCGGAACATTCAGTACTTC. The full variable domain, in which reference TRBV30 and TRBJ2-4 provide the parts outside the CDR3, is SQTIHQWPATLVQPVGSPLSLECTVEGTSNPNLYWYRQAAGRGLQLLFYSVGIGQISSEVPQNLSASRPQDRQFILSSKKLLLSDSGFYLCAWSDRNIQYFGAGTRLSVL.